This passage covers 18 T cell receptor beta chains from one sample sequenced in a study of sequential checkpoint blockade in melanoma. Indicated treatment: randomized to nivolumab then ipilimumab (arm A) or the reverse (arm B). Measured with immunoSEQ multiplex PCR; TCRdb has only the in-frame clones, and not every one. The sample records more than 2,500 clones, about 31% being singletons. The sample consisted of tumor tissue (inferred from file names), taken from a patient given nivolumab and ipilimumab in sequence. The receptors were sampled from a human donor with melanoma.

This clone rates as medium-sized (0.01 to 0.1%). The V and J genes are TRBV9 and TRBJ1-5, with D hard to call. CDR1 and CDR2 (germline): SGDLS, YYNGEE. V was trimmed by 5 bases and J by 0 bases, leaving 9 bases between them. This CDR3 spans 14 amino acids. CDR3: CASSSDNSNQPQHF. The CDR3 DNA is TGTGCCAGCAGTTCTGACAATAGCAATCAGCCCCAGCATTTT. Full variable domain (missing parts from reference TRBV9 and TRBJ1-5): DSGVTQTPKHLITATGQRVTLRCSPRSGDLSVYWYQQSLDQGLQFLIQYYNGEERAKGNILERFSAQQFPDLHSELNLSSLELGDSALYFCASSSDNSNQPQHFGDGTRLSIL.

The genes are TRBV11-3 and TRBJ2-3; 12 bases line up with TRBD2. The J segment lost 4 bases and the V segment lost 5 bases, leaving 16 bases of the junction unmatched. Germline assignment: CDR1 SGHNT and CDR2 YENEEA. The CDR3 extends over 19 amino acids. CDR3 sequence reads: CASSQVTLAGGPRADTQYF. CDR3 nucleotide sequence: TGTGCCAGCAGCCAAGTCACGCTAGCGGGAGGGCCGAGGGCAGATACGCAGTATTTT.

This clone has just a few counts. As DNA, the CDR3 is TGTGCCACCAGCAGAGATACTAGCCAAGTGTTCCAAGAGACCCAGTACTTC. It encodes CATSRDTSQVFQETQYF. The V gene is TRBV15, the J gene TRBJ2-5; the D gene is possibly TRBD2 (6 bases). The CDR3 spans 17 residues. Germline V gives CDR1 LNHNV, CDR2 YYDKDF (reference sequence). V dropped 0 bases and J dropped 1 base, with 15 bases sitting between them.

CDR3 coding DNA: TGTGCCAGCAGCTTGACAGAGGGCAGTCTAGCCAAAAACATTCAGTACTTC. Translation gives CASSLTEGSLAKNIQYF. V and J are TRBV11-3 and TRBJ2-4; TRBD1 or TRBD2 may be the D gene (5 bases each). Trimming took 3 bases from V and 0 from J, leaving 15 bases between them. Germline V gives CDR1 SGHNT, CDR2 YENEEA. The CDR3 covers 17 residues. The whole variable domain, remainder taken from reference TRBV11-3 and TRBJ2-4, is EAGVVQSPRYKIIEKKQPVAFWCNPISGHNTLYWYLQNLGQGPELLIRYENEEAVDDSQLPKDRFSAERLKGVDSTLKIQPAELGDSAVYLCASSLTEGSLAKNIQYFGAGTRLSVL.

This clone rates as hyperexpanded. This chain links TRBV6-8 with TRBJ1-3; 7 nucleotides agree with TRBD1. Germline CDR1 MNHGY, CDR2 SAAAGT. J gave up 0 bases and V 7 bases, and 6 bases lay outside the gene matches. The CDR3 is 15 residues long. CDR3 region: CASTTGADSGNTIYF. CDR3 DNA: TGTGCCAGCACCACAGGGGCAGACTCTGGAAACACCATATATTTT.

In DNA form, the CDR3 reads TGTGCCAGCAGTGTGGGACCTTTGGCTGAAGCTTTCTTT. This gives the protein CASSVGPLAEAFF. This sequence joins TRBV6-8 and TRBJ1-1; maybe TRBD1 (5 bases). Per the germline V gene, CDR1 is MNHGY and CDR2 is SAAAGT. Trimming took 5 bases from V and 6 from J, leaving 13 bases between them. This CDR3 is 13 amino acids long.

This clone is classed as medium-sized. The chain combines TRBV11-3 with TRBJ2-1; 8 nucleotides line up with TRBD2. V lost 3 bases and J lost 8; bases outside the gene matches: 6. The CDR3 is made up of 14 amino acids. Per the germline V gene, CDR1 is SGHNT and CDR2 is YENEEA. CDR3 sequence reads: CASSFKRESYEQFF. CDR3 coding DNA: TGTGCCAGCAGCTTCAAGCGGGAGAGTTATGAGCAGTTCTTC.

This clone was counted a few times. This chain joins TRBV15 and TRBJ2-5, with 11 bases fitting TRBD1. The germline V gene has CDR1 LNHNV and CDR2 YYDKDF (reference sequence). Trimming took 2 bases from V and 2 from J; bases not matched to a gene: 7. This CDR3 has 17 amino acids. CDR3 amino acids: CATSRPPGQGVQETQYF. The CDR3 DNA reads TGTGCCACCAGCAGACCTCCGGGACAGGGGGTTCAAGAGACCCAGTACTTC.

The J gene is TRBJ1-1, the V gene TRBV11-3; TRBD1 might be the D (5 bases). Looked up from germline, CDR1 is SGHNT and CDR2 is YENEEA. This CDR3 comprises 15 residues. V was cut by 2 bases and J by 2 bases, with 12 bases left in between. The CDR3 coding sequence is TGTGCCAGCAGCTTAATGATAGGACAAAACACTGAAGCTTTCTTT. Protein sequence: CASSLMIGQNTEAFF. Based on the CDR3 plus reference TRBV11-3 and TRBJ1-1, the full variable domain is EAGVVQSPRYKIIEKKQPVAFWCNPISGHNTLYWYLQNLGQGPELLIRYENEEAVDDSQLPKDRFSAERLKGVDSTLKIQPAELGDSAVYLCASSLMIGQNTEAFFGQGTRLTVV.

This chain connects TRBV19 to TRBJ2-2; 10 bases are a match to TRBD2. CDR1 is LNHDA, CDR2 SQIVND, per germline (reference sequence). The CDR3 is 15 residues long. J lost 3 bases, V lost 10 bases, and 8 bases had no gene match. In nucleotides, the CDR3 is TGTGCCACTGCTAGCGGGAGTATTTACACCGGGGAGCTGTTTTTT. It codes for CATASGSIYTGELFF.

Within the sample, this clone is medium-sized. This same CDR3 is encoded by further DNA sequences in the sample. The J gene is TRBJ2-3, the V gene TRBV6-8, with no clear D. V lost 2 bases and J 1 base, leaving 7 bases between the germline ends. The CDR3 has 14 residues. Germline-derived CDR1 and CDR2 are MNHGY and SAAAGT. The CDR3 bases are TGTGCCAGCAGTTACGTAGAGGGCACAGATACGCAGTATTTT. Amino acids: CASSYVEGTDTQYF.

This clone was counted only a few times. The J gene is TRBJ1-1, the V gene TRBV19; D is uncertain. Germline-derived CDR1 and CDR2 are LNHDA and SQIVND (reference sequence). This CDR3 contains 12 residues. V lost 4 bases and J 5 bases, leaving 8 bases between the germline ends. CDR3 bases: TGTGCCAGTAGTAGGCAGGCGACTGAAGCTTTCTTT. Its translation: CASSRQATEAFF. The full variable domain, its missing parts supplied by reference TRBV19 and TRBJ1-1, is DGGITQSPKYLFRKEGQNVTLSCEQNLNHDAMYWYRQDPGQGLRLIYYSQIVNDFQKGDIAEGYSVSREKKESFPLTVTSAQKNPTAFYLCASSRQATEAFFGQGTRLTVV.

The genes are TRBV19 and TRBJ2-3, with 8 bases identical to TRBD2. The germline V gene encodes CDR1 LNHDA and CDR2 SQIVND (reference sequence). The V gene end was trimmed by 8 bases and the J gene end by 2 bases; junction bases not matched to a gene: 15. The CDR3 has 17 residues. The CDR3 loop is CASLYVAGLPPTDTQYF. CDR3 coding DNA: TGTGCCAGTCTATACGTAGCGGGACTTCCGCCCACAGATACGCAGTATTTT.

This clone has just a few counts. The J gene is TRBJ1-2, the V gene TRBV28; maybe TRBD1 (5 bases). CDR3 size: 14 residues. The V gene's germline CDR1 is MDHEN and CDR2 SYDVKM. V lost 7 bases and J 2 bases, leaving 14 bases between the germline ends. CDR3 nucleotide sequence: TGTGCCAGCAACCCCCGGGGGTTGAACTATGGCTACACCTTC. As protein: CASNPRGLNYGYTF.

The gene calls are TRBV29-1 and TRBJ2-3, with D uncertain. The germline V and J ends were trimmed by 5 bases and 1 base, with 13 bases remaining between them. This CDR3 has 14 residues. The germline V gene encodes CDR1 SQVTM and CDR2 ANQGSEA. The CDR3 spells CSVLGPLGTDTQYF. CDR3 nucleotides: TGCAGCGTTTTAGGGCCTTTGGGCACAGATACGCAGTATTTT.

This clone was seen more than once but under ten times. The chain couples TRBV19 to TRBJ1-1; the match to TRBD1 covers 10 bases. CDR1 and CDR2 (germline): LNHDA, SQIVND (reference sequence). The CDR3 is 15 amino acids. V dropped 5 bases and J dropped 3; count of bases not matched to a gene: 6. As DNA, the CDR3 is TGTGCCAGTAGTGACGGGACAGGGGCAGACACTGAAGCTTTCTTT. Translation gives CASSDGTGADTEAFF. Full variable domain (rest looked up from reference TRBV19 and TRBJ1-1): DGGITQSPKYLFRKEGQNVTLSCEQNLNHDAMYWYRQDPGQGLRLIYYSQIVNDFQKGDIAEGYSVSREKKESFPLTVTSAQKNPTAFYLCASSDGTGADTEAFFGQGTRLTVV.

Within the sample, this clone is medium-sized. V gene TRBV11-3 combines with J gene TRBJ1-5; D is unclear. The CDR3 sequence is 14 residues long. V shed 2 bases and J shed 5 bases, with 10 bases lying between them. Per the germline V gene, CDR1 is SGHNT and CDR2 is YENEEA. CDR3 sequence (DNA): TGTGCCAGCAGCTTAATGGTGGGGTATCAGCCCCAGCATTTT. Amino acids: CASSLMVGYQPQHF.

The V and J genes are TRBV11-3 and TRBJ1-4; 7 bases fit TRBD1. Germline V gene sequence: CDR1 SGHNT, CDR2 YENEEA. Trimming took 4 bases from V and 0 from J; bases not matched to a gene: 5. This CDR3 region has 16 residues. CDR3 protein: CASSSHGQATNEKLFF. CDR3 in DNA: TGTGCCAGCAGCTCCCACGGACAGGCAACTAATGAAAAACTGTTTTTT.